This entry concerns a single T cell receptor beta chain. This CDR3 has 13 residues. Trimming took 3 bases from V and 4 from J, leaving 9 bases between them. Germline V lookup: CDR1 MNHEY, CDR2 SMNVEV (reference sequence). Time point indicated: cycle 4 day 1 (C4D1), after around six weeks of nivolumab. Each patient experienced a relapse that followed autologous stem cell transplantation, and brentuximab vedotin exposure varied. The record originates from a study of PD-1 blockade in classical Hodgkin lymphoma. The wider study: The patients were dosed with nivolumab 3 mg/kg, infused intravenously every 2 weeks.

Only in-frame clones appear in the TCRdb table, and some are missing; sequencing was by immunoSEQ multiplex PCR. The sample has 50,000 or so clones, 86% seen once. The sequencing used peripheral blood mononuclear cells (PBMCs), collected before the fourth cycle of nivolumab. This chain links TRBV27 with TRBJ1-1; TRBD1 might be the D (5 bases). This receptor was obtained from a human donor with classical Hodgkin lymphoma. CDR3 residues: CASSFLRGTEAFF. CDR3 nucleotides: TGTGCCAGCAGTTTTCTTAGGGGCACTGAAGCTTTCTTT.